A selection of T cell receptor beta chains follows, all from one sample in a study of cytomegalovirus exposure and HLA in healthy donors. TCRdb's copy holds only in-frame clones and misses some; the assay was immunoSEQ multiplex PCR. The top ten clones hold 3% of a sample with 150,000 or so clones, about 64% of them seen once. What was sequenced was PBMCs. Every receptor here comes from a woman in her twenties or thirties in good health and CMV-seropositive. Both conserved end residues are part of each CDR3. A D gene is named only where the DNA matches it firmly. A row's size may be missing; if present it is once, few, many or a size class.

D,V,J,size,CDR3,DNA
.,TRBV13,TRBJ2-7,.,CASSPSYGSYEQYF,TGTGCCAGCAGCCCAAGCTATGGCTCCTACGAGCAGTACTTC
TRBD1,TRBV13,TRBJ2-7,.,CAYTGGFEQYF,TGTGCCTATACAGGGGGCTTCGAGCAGTACTTC
TRBD1,TRBV5-1,TRBJ1-3,.,CASSPTGSGNTIYF,TGCGCCAGCAGCCCGACAGGGTCTGGAAACACCATATATTTT
.,TRBV11-2,TRBJ1-5,.,CASSFLGVNQPQHF,TGTGCCAGCAGCTTTCTGGGCGTCAATCAGCCCCAGCATTTT
TRBD1,TRBV4-2,TRBJ1-1,.,CASNTNPTGETEAFF,TGTGCCAGCAACACAAACCCTACAGGGGAGACTGAAGCTTTCTTT
.,TRBV5-8,TRBJ1-2,.,CASSLGRGNYGYTF,TGTGCCAGCAGCTTGGGTAGGGGTAACTATGGCTACACCTTC
.,TRBV10-3,TRBJ2-3,.,CAISRDTSTDTQYF,TGTGCCATCAGCCGGGACACTAGCACAGATACGCAGTATTTT
.,TRBV5-5,TRBJ1-1,few,CASSSRVNTEAFF,TGTGCCAGCAGCTCTCGGGTAAACACTGAAGCTTTCTTT
TRBD1,TRBV5-4,TRBJ2-7,few,CASSSYDRVGQYF,TGTGCCAGCAGCTCGTACGACAGGGTTGGGCAGTACTTC
TRBD1,TRBV7-9,TRBJ1-2,.,CASSPVQGNGYTF,TGTGCCAGCAGCCCAGTACAGGGGAATGGCTACACCTTC
.,TRBV4-1,TRBJ2-3,few,CASRVGGSPTDTQYF,TGCGCCAGCAGGGTCGGCGGAAGTCCGACAGATACGCAGTATTTT
.,TRBV25-1,TRBJ2-7,.,CASSESGRTVTYEQYF,TGTGCCAGCAGTGAATCCGGCCGGACAGTAACCTACGAGCAGTACTTC
.,TRBV18,TRBJ1-1,.,CASSPAGARTEAFF,TGTGCCAGCTCACCAGCAGGGGCTCGCACTGAAGCTTTCTTT
.,TRBV11-3,TRBJ2-1,.,CASSLKTRILEQFF,TGTGCCAGCAGCTTAAAGACTAGGATATTAGAGCAGTTCTTC
.,TRBV5-1,TRBJ1-2,few,CASSPGLGDSGYTF,TGCGCCAGCAGCCCGGGCCTCGGGGACTCTGGCTACACCTTC
.,TRBV29-1,TRBJ2-5,once,CSGGGNGETQYF,TGCAGCGGAGGGGGTAATGGGGAGACCCAGTACTTC
TRBD2,TRBV4-1,TRBJ2-2,.,CASSQDGSGGDGELFF,TGCGCCAGCAGCCAAGACGGGTCGGGAGGGGACGGGGAGCTGTTTTTT
TRBD1,TRBV18,TRBJ1-4,.,CASSRIMTGGSQLGEKLFF,TGTGCCAGCTCACGAATTATGACAGGGGGAAGTCAACTGGGTGAAAAACTGTTTTTT
TRBD2,TRBV6-5,TRBJ2-1,.,CASSYSGLAGGGEQFF,TGTGCCAGCAGTTACTCCGGACTAGCGGGGGGGGGCGAGCAGTTCTTC
TRBD1,TRBV9,TRBJ2-7,.,CASSPGQGAYEQYF,TGTGCCAGCAGCCCGGGACAGGGGGCTTACGAGCAGTACTTC
TRBD2,TRBV27,TRBJ2-3,.,CASSLSVSRGGQTDTQYF,TGTGCCAGCAGTTTATCAGTCTCGCGGGGGGGCCAAACAGATACGCAGTATTTT
.,TRBV6-1,TRBJ2-7,.,CASSEPMKREYEQYF,TGTGCCAGCAGTGAACCGATGAAGAGGGAGTACGAGCAGTACTTC
TRBD2,TRBV30,TRBJ2-3,.,CACTGTSGSLADTQYF,TGTGCCTGCACCGGGACTAGCGGGAGTTTGGCGGATACGCAGTATTTT
.,TRBV29-1,TRBJ1-2,once,CSVEVPVF,TGCAGCGTTGAAGTTCCCGTCTTC
TRBD2,TRBV9,TRBJ2-2,.,CASSARRRGGTGELFF,TGTGCCAGCAGCGCCCGGCGGCGGGGGGGAACCGGGGAGCTGTTTTTT
TRBD1,TRBV28,TRBJ1-2,.,CASHRGGPGGIGYTF,TGTGCCAGCCATAGGGGTGGGCCAGGGGGCATCGGCTACACCTTC
.,TRBV6-6,TRBJ1-2,.,CASSYIDSWGGSYTF,TGTGCCAGCAGTTACATAGACAGTTGGGGCGGAAGCTACACCTTC
.,TRBV6-7,TRBJ1-2,.,CASSYYLSDGRFGYGYTF,TGTGCCAGCAGTTACTATTTATCAGATGGTCGATTTGGCTATGGCTACACCTTC
.,TRBV4-2,TRBJ1-2,.,CASSSLQSYGYTF,TGTGCCAGCAGCTCGTTACAATCCTATGGCTACACCTTC
.,TRBV19,TRBJ2-3,.,CASSIQAGLTDTQYF,TGTGCCAGTAGTATACAAGCGGGCCTCACAGATACGCAGTATTTT
TRBD1,TRBV7-9,TRBJ2-3,.,CASSLNSMGQGITDTQYF,TGTGCCAGCAGCTTAAATTCTATGGGACAGGGGATCACAGATACGCAGTATTTT
.,TRBV5-4,TRBJ2-1,.,CASSLGQLNEQFF,TGTGCCAGCAGCTTAGGACAGCTCAATGAGCAGTTCTTC
TRBD1,TRBV15,TRBJ1-4,few,CATSIRGREKLFF,TGTGCCACCAGCATCAGGGGGCGTGAAAAACTGTTTTTT
.,TRBV6-4,TRBJ2-5,.,CASSDGIAGSETQYF,TGTGCCAGCAGTGACGGAATTGCAGGGTCAGAGACCCAGTACTTC
TRBD1,TRBV27,TRBJ1-5,once,CASSSGTGKGNQPQHF,TGTGCCAGCAGTTCCGGGACAGGGAAGGGAAATCAGCCCCAGCATTTT
.,TRBV15,TRBJ2-6,many,CATSRDSPAGANVLTF,TGTGCCACCAGCAGAGATTCTCCTGCTGGGGCCAACGTCCTGACTTTC
.,TRBV28,TRBJ1-6,.,CASSFYASPLHF,TGTGCCAGCAGTTTCTATGCCTCACCCCTCCACTTT
.,TRBV6-6,TRBJ1-1,.,CASRGAPGAFF,TGTGCCAGCAGGGGGGCCCCGGGAGCTTTCTTT
.,TRBV11-2,TRBJ2-7,.,CASSPRGDGEEQYF,TGTGCCAGCAGTCCCCGCGGGGACGGTGAGGAGCAGTACTTC
TRBD1,TRBV5-1,TRBJ1-2,few,CASSPSRDRLGYGYTF,TGCGCCAGCAGCCCATCCCGGGACAGGTTGGGATATGGCTACACCTTC
.,TRBV5-8,TRBJ2-1,.,CASSLDSYNEQFF,TGTGCCAGCAGCTTGGACAGCTACAATGAGCAGTTCTTC
.,TRBV20-1,TRBJ2-1,.,CSANRGEQFF,TGCAGTGCTAATAGGGGTGAGCAGTTCTTC
TRBD2,TRBV9,TRBJ2-2,.,CASSGVAGENTGELFF,TGTGCCAGCAGCGGCGTAGCGGGGGAAAACACCGGGGAGCTGTTTTTT
TRBD1,TRBV7-2,TRBJ1-3,few,CASTSGGTGGNTIYF,TGTGCCAGCACCTCGGGCGGGACAGGTGGAAACACCATATATTTT
TRBD1,TRBV6-5,TRBJ1-4,.,CASSLRGQFGEKLFF,TGTGCCAGCAGTCTAAGGGGACAGTTCGGTGAAAAACTGTTTTTT
.,TRBV10-3,TRBJ2-2,.,CAAGAFISGELFF,TGTGCCGCAGGGGCGTTTATATCCGGGGAGCTGTTTTTT